The present entry profiles one TCR beta chain with its context. Its antigen remains unknown. This entry comes from a study of vaccination and CD4 T cells after COVID-19. Study-level background: Cells were stimulated with overlapping spike peptide pools from SARS-CoV-2, HCoV-NL63, HCoV-OC43 and HCoV-229E. Study-wide findings and caveats: Among reactive clones from convalescent patients, a median 86.3% appeared only post-vaccination. In median terms, SARS-CoV-2-reactive clonotypes went from about 20 to 38, a nonsignificant rise.

Treatment here: roughly ten-day PBMC culture with coronavirus spike peptide pools or control peptides (ViraFEST assay). The CDR3 loop spans 13 amino acids. From germline, CDR1 is ENHRY and CDR2 SYGVKD. The V and J ends lost 6 bases and 6 bases, in that order; junction bases with no gene match: 6. Scientists ran DNA taken from cultured CD4+ T cells through the Oncomine TCR Beta short-read assay for sequencing. Investigators obtained genomic DNA by extraction from cultured CD4+ T cells. TCRdb recomputed calls from the PCR reads with MiXCR, one row per CDR3 protein. The table has roughly 13,000 distinct CDR3 sequences, just under 30% seen once; the top ten hold 15% to 20%.

This rearrangement joins TRBV10-3 to TRBJ2-7, with 9 nucleotides matching TRBD1. The sequence came from a human donor who received a COVID-19 vaccine. The source was CD4+ T cells from blood, cultured in vitro, collected before SARS-CoV-2 vaccination. CDR3 sequence reads: CAIRGQGSSEQYF. The CDR3 DNA reads TGTGCCATCAGGGGACAGGGATCCAGCGAGCAGTACTTC.